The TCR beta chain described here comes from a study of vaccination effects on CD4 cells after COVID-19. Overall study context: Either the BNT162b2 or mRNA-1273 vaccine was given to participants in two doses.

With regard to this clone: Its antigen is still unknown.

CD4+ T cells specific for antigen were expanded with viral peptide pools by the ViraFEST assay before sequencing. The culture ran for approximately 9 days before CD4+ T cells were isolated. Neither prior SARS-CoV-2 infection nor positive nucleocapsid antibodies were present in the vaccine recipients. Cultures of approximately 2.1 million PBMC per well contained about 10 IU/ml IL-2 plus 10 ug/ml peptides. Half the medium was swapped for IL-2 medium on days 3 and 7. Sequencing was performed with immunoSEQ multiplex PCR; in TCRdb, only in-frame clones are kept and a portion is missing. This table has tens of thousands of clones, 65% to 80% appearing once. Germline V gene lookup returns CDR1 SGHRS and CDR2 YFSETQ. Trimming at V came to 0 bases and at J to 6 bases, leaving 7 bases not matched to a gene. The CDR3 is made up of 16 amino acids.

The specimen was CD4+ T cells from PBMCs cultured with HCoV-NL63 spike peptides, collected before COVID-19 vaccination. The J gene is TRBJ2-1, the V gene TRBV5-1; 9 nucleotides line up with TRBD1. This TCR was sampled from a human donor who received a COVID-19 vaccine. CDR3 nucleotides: TGCGCCAGCAGCTTGGAACCGGGACAGGGAACCAATGAGCAGTTCTTC. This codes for CASSLEPGQGTNEQFF.